This T cell receptor (beta chain) derives from a study of neurological immune-mediated disorders. TCRdb ran MiXCR on the 5' RACE reads and lists one entry per CDR3 protein. Among roughly 57,000 distinct CDR3 sequences listed, approximately 9.2% were seen once. Time point specified: longitudinal time-point 3. CDR1 LNHDA and CDR2 SQIVND come from the germline V gene (reference sequence). The CDR3 totals 14 residues. Deletions cut 0 bases from V and 5 bases from J, with 8 bases between. The chain has TRBV19 and TRBJ1-5; D unresolved. The sequencing input was PBMCs. This TCR was recovered from a woman in her thirties or forties in good health. The CDR3: CASSIDPGDQPQHF. CDR3 DNA: TGTGCCAGTAGTATAGATCCGGGAGATCAGCCCCAGCATTTT.